What follows describes a single TCR beta chain. Here immunoSEQ multiplex PCR was the method, and the copy in TCRdb shows in-frame clones only, minus some. The sample has about 79,000 clones, 93% seen once; the top ten hold approximately 4%. Germline CDR1 reads MGHRA; CDR2 reads YSYEKL. The J segment lost 6 bases and the V segment lost 1 base, leaving 5 bases of the junction unmatched. The CDR3 has 16 residues. These data belong to a study of cytomegalovirus exposure and HLA in healthy donors. Sequencing input: PBMCs. The clonotype was recovered from a woman aged 25 to 39 in good health and CMV-seronegative. V gene TRBV4-1 combines with J gene TRBJ2-2; 10 bases match TRBD2. CDR3 nucleotides: TGCGCCAGCAGCCAAGGAGCGGGGGGGCCCCCCGGGGAGCTGTTTTTT. It codes for CASSQGAGGPPGELFF.